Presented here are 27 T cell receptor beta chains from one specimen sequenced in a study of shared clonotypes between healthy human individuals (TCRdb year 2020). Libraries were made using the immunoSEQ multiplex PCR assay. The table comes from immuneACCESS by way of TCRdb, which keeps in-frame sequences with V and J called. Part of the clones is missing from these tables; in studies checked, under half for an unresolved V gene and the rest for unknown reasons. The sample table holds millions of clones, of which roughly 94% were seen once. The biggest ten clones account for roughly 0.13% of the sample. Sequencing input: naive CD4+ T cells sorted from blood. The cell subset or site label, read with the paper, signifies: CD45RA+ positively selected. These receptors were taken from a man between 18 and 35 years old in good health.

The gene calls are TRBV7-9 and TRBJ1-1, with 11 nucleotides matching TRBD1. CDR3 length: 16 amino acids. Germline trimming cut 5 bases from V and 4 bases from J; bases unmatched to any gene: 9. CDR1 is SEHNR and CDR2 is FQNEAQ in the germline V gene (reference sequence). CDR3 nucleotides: TGTGCCAGCAGCAAGGACAGGGGGCGAGTGGTCACTGAAGCTTTCTTT. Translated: CASSKDRGRVVTEAFF. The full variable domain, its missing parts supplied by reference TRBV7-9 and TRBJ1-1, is DTGVSQNPRHKITKRGQNVTFRCDPISEHNRLYWYRQTLGQGPEFLTYFQNEAQLEKSRLLSDRFSAERPKGSFSTLEIQRTEQGDSAMYLCASSKDRGRVVTEAFFGQGTRLTVV.

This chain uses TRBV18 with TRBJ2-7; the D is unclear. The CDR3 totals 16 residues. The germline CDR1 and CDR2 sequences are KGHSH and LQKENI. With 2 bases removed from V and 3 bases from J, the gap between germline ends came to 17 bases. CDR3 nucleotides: TGTGCCAGCTCACCAAGGTATCAAGGATCGGTCTACGAGCAGTACTTC. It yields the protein CASSPRYQGSVYEQYF.

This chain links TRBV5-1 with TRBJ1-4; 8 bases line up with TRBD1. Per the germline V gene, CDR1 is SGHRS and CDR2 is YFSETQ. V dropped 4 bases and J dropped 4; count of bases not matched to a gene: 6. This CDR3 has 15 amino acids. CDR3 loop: CASSPTGVSNEKLFF. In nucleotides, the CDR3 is TGCGCCAGCAGCCCGACAGGGGTTAGTAATGAAAAACTGTTTTTT.

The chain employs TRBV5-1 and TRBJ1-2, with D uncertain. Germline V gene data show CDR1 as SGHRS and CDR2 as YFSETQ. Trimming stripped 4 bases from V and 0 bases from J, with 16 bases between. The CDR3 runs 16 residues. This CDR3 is CASSLSGGDTNYGYTF. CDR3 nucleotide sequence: TGCGCCAGCAGCCTCTCGGGAGGTGATACTAACTATGGCTACACCTTC.

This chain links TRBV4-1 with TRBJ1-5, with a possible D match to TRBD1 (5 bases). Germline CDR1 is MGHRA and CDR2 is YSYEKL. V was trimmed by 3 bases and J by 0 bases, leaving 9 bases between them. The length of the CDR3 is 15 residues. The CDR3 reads CASSHVQVSNQPQHF. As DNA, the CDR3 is TGCGCCAGCAGCCACGTACAGGTTAGCAATCAGCCCCAGCATTTT.

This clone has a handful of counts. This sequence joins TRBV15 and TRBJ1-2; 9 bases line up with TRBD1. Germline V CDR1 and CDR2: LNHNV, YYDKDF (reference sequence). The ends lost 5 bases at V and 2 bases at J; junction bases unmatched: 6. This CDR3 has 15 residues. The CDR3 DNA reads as TGTGCCACCAGCGCGGGCGGGACAGGGAACTATGGCTACACCTTC. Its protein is CATSAGGTGNYGYTF.

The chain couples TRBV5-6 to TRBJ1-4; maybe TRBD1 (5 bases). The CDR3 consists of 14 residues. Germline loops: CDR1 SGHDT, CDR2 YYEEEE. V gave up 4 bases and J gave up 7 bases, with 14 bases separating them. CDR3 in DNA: TGTGCCAGCAGCCTGAGGGGATACGGTGAAAAACTGTTTTTT. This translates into CASSLRGYGEKLFF.

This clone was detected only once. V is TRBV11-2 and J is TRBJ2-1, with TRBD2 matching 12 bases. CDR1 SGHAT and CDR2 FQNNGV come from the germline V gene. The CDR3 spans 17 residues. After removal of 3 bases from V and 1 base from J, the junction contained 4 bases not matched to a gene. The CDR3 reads CASSFTSGGSSYNEQFF. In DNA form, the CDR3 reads TGTGCCAGCAGCTTTACTAGCGGGGGGAGTTCCTACAATGAGCAGTTCTTC.

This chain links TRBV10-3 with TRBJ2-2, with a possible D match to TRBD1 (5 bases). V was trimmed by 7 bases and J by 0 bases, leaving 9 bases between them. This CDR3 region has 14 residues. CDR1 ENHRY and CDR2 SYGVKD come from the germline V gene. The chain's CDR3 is CAITPGTNTGELFF. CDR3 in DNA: TGTGCCATCACCCCAGGGACGAACACCGGGGAGCTGTTTTTT.

CDR3: CASSPDLMGQETQYF. CDR3 DNA sequence: TGCGCCAGCAGCCCCGATCTTATGGGACAAGAGACCCAGTACTTC. This chain joins TRBV5-1 and TRBJ2-5; no clear D gene. CDR1 and CDR2 (germline): SGHRS, YFSETQ. This CDR3 has 15 amino acids. V was clipped by 4 bases and J by 2 bases, with 15 bases between them.

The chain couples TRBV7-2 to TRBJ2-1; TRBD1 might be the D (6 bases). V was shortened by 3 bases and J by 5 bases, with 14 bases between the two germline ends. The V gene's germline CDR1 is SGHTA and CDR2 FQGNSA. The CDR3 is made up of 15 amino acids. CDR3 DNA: TGTGCCAGCAGCTTCTATAGGGGGAGTGACAATGAGCAGTTCTTC. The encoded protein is CASSFYRGSDNEQFF.

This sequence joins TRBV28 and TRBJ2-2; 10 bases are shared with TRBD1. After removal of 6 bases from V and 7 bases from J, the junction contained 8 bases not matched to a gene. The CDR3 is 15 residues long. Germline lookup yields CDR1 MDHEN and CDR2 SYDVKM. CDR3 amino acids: CASSLRTGGFGELFF. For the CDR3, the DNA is TGTGCCAGCAGCCTGAGGACAGGGGGGTTCGGGGAGCTGTTTTTT.

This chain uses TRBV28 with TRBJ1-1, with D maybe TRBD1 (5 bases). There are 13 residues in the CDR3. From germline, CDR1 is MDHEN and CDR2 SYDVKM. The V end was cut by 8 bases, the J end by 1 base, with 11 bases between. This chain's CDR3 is CASSWRGNTEAFF. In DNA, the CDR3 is TGTGCCAGCTCCTGGAGGGGGAACACTGAAGCTTTCTTT.

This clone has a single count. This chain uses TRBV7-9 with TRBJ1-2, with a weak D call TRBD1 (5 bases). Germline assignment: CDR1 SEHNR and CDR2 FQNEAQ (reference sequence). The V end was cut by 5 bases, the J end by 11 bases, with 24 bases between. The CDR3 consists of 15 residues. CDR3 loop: CASSHWDGPSSSYTF. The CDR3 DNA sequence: TGTGCCAGCAGCCACTGGGACGGCCCCAGCTCGAGTTACACCTTC. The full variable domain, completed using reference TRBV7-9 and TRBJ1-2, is DTGVSQNPRHKITKRGQNVTFRCDPISEHNRLYWYRQTLGQGPEFLTYFQNEAQLEKSRLLSDRFSAERPKGSFSTLEIQRTEQGDSAMYLCASSHWDGPSSSYTFGSGTRLTVV.

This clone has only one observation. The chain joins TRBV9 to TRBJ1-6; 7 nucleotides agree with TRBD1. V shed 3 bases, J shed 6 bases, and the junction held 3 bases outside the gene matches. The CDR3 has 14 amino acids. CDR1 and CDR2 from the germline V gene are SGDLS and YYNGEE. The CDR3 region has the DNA TGTGCCAGCAGCGGGAGGGGGCCTAATTCACCCCTCCACTTT. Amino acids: CASSGRGPNSPLHF.

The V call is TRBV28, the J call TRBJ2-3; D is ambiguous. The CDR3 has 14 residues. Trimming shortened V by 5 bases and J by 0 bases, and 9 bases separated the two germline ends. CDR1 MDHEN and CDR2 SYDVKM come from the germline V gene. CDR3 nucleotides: TGTGCCAGCAGTGTTACCCACAGCACAGATACGCAGTATTTT. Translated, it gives CASSVTHSTDTQYF.

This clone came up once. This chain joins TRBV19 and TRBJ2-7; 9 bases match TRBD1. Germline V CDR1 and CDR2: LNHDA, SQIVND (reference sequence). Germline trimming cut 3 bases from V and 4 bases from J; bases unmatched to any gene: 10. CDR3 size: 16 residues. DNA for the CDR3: TGTGCCAGTAGTATCCTACACACCGGGACAGGGTACGAGCAGTACTTC. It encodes CASSILHTGTGYEQYF. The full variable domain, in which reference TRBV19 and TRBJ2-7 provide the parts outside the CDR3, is DGGITQSPKYLFRKEGQNVTLSCEQNLNHDAMYWYRQDPGQGLRLIYYSQIVNDFQKGDIAEGYSVSREKKESFPLTVTSAQKNPTAFYLCASSILHTGTGYEQYFGPGTRLTVT.

The CDR3 sequence: CASSRTGLGGTEAFF. CDR3 in DNA: TGTGCCAGCAGCCGAACGGGACTGGGTGGCACTGAAGCTTTCTTT. This sequence joins TRBV28 and TRBJ1-1; D possibly corresponds to TRBD1 (5 bases). Trimming took 6 bases from V and 4 from J, leaving 18 bases between them. The CDR3 spans 15 residues. Germline V lookup: CDR1 MDHEN, CDR2 SYDVKM.

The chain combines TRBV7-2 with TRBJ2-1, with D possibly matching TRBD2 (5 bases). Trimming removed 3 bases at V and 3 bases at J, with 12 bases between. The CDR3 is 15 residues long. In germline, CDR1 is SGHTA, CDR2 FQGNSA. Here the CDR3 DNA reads TGTGCCAGCAGCTTTAGCGTCCTTGTCTACAATGAGCAGTTCTTC. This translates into CASSFSVLVYNEQFF.

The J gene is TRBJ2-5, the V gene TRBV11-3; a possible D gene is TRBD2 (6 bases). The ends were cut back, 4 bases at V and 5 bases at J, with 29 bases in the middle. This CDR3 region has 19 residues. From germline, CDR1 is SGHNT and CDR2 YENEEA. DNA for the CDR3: TGTGCCAGCAGCTCGCCCTTCCCCCTCACTAGCACCCCAGCTGAGACCCAGTACTTC. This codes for CASSSPFPLTSTPAETQYF.

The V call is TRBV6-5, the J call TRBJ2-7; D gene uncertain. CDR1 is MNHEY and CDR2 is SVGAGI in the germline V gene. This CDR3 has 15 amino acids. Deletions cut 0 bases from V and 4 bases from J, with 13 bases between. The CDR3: CASSYSAVQRYEQYF. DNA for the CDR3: TGTGCCAGCAGTTACTCGGCCGTGCAAAGATACGAGCAGTACTTC.

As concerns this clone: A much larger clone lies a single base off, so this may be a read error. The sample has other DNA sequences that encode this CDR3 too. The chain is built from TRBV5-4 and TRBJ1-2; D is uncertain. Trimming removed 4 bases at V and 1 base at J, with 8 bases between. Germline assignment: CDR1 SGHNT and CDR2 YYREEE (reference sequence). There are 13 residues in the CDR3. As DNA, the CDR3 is TGTGCCAGCAGCCCGGACCGTAACTATGGCTACACCTTC. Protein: CASSPDRNYGYTF.

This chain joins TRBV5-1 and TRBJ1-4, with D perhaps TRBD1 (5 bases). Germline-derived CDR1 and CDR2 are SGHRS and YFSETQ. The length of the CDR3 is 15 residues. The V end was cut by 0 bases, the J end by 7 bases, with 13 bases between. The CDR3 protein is CASSLGSGGSEKLFF. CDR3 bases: TGCGCCAGCAGCTTGGGCTCCGGGGGGAGTGAAAAACTGTTTTTT.

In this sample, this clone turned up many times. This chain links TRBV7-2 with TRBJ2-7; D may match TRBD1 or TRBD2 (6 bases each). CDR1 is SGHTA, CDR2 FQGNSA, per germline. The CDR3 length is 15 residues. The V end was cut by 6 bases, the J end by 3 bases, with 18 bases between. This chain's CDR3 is CASSREGGKDYEQYF. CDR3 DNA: TGTGCCAGCAGTCGTGAAGGGGGGAAGGACTACGAGCAGTACTTC.

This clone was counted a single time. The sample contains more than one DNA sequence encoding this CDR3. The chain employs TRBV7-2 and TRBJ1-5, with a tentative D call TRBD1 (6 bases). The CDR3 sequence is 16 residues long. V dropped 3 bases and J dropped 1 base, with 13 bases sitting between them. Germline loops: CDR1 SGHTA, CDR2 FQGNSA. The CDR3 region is CASSLVGGGSNQPQHF. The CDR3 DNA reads TGTGCCAGCAGCTTGGTAGGGGGAGGGAGCAATCAGCCCCAGCATTTT.

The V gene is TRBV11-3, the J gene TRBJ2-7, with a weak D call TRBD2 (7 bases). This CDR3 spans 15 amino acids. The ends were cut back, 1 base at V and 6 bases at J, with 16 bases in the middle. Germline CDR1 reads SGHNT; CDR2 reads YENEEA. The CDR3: CASSLVSGGPSEQYF. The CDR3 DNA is TGTGCCAGCAGCTTAGTGTCCGGGGGGCCAAGCGAGCAGTACTTC.

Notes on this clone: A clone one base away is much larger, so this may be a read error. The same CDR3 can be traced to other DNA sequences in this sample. CDR3 residues: CASSLNTGELFF. CDR3 DNA sequence: TGTGCCAGCAGCTTGAACACCGGGGAGCTGTTTTTT. The chain links TRBV28 to TRBJ2-2, with D unresolved. V was shortened by 6 bases and J by 1 base, with 3 bases between the two germline ends. Germline CDR1 MDHEN, CDR2 SYDVKM. CDR3 length: 12 amino acids. Based on the CDR3 plus reference TRBV28 and TRBJ2-2, the full variable domain is DVKVTQSSRYLVKRTGEKVFLECVQDMDHENMFWYRQDPGLGLRLIYFSYDVKMKEKGDIPEGYSVSREKKERFSLILESASTNQTSMYLCASSLNTGELFFGEGSRLTVL.